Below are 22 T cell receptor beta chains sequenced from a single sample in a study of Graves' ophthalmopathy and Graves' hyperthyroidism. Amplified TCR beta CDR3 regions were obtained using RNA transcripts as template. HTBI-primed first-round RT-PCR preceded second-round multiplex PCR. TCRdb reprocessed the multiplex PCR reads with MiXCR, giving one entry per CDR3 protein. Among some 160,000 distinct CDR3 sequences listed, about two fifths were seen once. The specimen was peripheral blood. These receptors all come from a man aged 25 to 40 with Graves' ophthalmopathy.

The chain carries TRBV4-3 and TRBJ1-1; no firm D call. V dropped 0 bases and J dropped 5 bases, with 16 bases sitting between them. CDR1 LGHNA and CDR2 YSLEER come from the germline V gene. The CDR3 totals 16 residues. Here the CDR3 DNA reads TGCGCCAGCAGCCAAGATTTGAGGGCCTCGGGAACTGAAGCTTTCTTT. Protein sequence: CASSQDLRASGTEAFF.

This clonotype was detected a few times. DNA of the CDR3: TGTGCCAGCAGGGACAGCCTTAATCAGCCCCAGCATTTT. Translating it yields CASRDSLNQPQHF. The V and J genes are TRBV28 and TRBJ1-5, with D possibly being TRBD1 (6 bases). Between the trimmed V and J ends, which lost 6 bases and 4 bases, there was a span of 10 bases. The germline gives CDR1 MDHEN, CDR2 SYDVKM. This CDR3 has 13 amino acids.

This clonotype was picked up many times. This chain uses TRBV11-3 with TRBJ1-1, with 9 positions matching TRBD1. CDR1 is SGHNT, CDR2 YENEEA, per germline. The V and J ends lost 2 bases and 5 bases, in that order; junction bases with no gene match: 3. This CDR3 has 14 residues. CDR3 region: CASSLTGGDTEAFF. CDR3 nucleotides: TGTGCCAGCAGCTTAACAGGGGGCGATACTGAAGCTTTCTTT.

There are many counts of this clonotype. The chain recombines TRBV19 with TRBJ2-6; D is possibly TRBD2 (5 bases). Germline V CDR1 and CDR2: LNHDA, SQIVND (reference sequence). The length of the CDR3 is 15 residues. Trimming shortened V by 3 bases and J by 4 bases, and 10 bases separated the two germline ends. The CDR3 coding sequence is TGTGCCAGTAGTATCAGAACGGGGGGGGCCAACGTCCTGACTTTC. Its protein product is CASSIRTGGANVLTF.

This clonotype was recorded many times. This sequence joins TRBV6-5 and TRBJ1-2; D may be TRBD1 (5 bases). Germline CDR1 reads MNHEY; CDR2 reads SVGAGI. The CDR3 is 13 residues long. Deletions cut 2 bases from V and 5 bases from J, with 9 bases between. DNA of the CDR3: TGTGCCAGCAGTTACGTCCGGGGGTATGGCTACACCTTC. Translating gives CASSYVRGYGYTF.

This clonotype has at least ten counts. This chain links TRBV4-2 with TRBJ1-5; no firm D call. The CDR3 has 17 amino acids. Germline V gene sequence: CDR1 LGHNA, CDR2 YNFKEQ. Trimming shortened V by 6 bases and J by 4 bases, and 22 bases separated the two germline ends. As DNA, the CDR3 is TGTGCCAGCAGTCCTACTCCCCCGGTACAGAATAATCAGCCCCAGCATTTT. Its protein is CASSPTPPVQNNQPQHF.

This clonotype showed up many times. Written as DNA, the CDR3 is TGTGCTAGTGGCTTGAAGGGTGAAGTCTACGAGCAGTACTTC. It translates to CASGLKGEVYEQYF. The chain employs TRBV12-5 and TRBJ2-7; unclear D gene. CDR3 length: 14 amino acids. V was pared by 6 bases and J by 3 bases, with 15 bases between. From germline, CDR1 is LGHNT and CDR2 FRNRAP.

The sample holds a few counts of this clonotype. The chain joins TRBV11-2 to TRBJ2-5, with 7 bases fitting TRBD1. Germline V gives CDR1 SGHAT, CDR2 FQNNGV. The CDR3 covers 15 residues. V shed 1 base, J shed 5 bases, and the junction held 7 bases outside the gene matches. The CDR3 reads CASSLVRGRGETQYF. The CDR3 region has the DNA TGTGCCAGCAGCTTAGTTCGTGGCAGGGGGGAGACCCAGTACTTC.

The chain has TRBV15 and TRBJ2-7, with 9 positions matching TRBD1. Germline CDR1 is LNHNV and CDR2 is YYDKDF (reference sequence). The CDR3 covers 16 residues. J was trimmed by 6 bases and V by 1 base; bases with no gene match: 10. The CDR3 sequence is CATSRAVGTGTGEQYF. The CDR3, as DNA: TGTGCCACCAGCAGAGCGGTCGGGACAGGGACCGGCGAGCAGTACTTC.

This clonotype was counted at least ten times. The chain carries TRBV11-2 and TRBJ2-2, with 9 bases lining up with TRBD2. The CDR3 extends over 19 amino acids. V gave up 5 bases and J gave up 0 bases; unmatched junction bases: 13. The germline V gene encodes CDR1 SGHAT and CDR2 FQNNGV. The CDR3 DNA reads TGTGCCAGCAGCCCTTCGGGCGGGAGGGGCATTACGAACACCGGGGAGCTGTTTTTT. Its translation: CASSPSGGRGITNTGELFF.

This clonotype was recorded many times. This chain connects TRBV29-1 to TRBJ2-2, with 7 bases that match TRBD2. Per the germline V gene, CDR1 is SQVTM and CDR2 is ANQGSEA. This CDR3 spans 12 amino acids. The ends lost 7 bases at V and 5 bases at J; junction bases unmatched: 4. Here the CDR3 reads CSAAGVTGELFF. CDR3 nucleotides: TGCAGCGCTGCGGGGGTTACCGGGGAGCTGTTTTTT.

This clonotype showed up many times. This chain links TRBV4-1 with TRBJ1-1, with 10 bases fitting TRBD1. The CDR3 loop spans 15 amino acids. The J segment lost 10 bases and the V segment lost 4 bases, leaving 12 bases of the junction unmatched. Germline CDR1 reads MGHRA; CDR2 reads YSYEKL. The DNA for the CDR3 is TGCGCCAGCAGCCCCTTCCGGACAGGGGGATTGGGAGCTTTCTTT. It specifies CASSPFRTGGLGAFF.

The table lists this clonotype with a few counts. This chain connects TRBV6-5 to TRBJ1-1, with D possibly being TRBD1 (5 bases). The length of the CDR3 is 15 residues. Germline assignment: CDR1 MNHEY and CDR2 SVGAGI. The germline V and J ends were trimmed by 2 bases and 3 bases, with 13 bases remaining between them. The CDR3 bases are TGTGCCAGCAGTTACCCAATTGACAGTTACACTGAAGCTTTCTTT. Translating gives CASSYPIDSYTEAFF.

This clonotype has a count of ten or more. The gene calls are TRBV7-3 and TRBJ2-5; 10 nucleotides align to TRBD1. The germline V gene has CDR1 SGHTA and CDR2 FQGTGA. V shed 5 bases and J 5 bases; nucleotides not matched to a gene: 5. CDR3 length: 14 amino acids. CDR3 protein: CASSPSDRGETQYF. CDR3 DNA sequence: TGTGCCAGCAGCCCGTCGGACAGGGGGGAGACCCAGTACTTC. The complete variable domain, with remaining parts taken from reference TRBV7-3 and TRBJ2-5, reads GAGVSQTPSNKVTEKGKYVELRCDPISGHTALYWYRQSLGQGPEFLIYFQGTGAADDSGLPNDRFFAVRPEGSVSTLKIQRTERGDSAVYLCASSPSDRGETQYFGPGTRLLVL.

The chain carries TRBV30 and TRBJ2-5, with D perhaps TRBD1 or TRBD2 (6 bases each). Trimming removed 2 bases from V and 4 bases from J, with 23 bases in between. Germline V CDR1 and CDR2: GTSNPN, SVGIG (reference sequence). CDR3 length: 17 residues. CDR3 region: CAWSTTLGGLILETQYF. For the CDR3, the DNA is TGTGCCTGGAGTACTACCCTAGGGGGGCTCATTCTAGAGACCCAGTACTTC. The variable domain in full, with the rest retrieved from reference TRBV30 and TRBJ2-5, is SQTIHQWPATLVQPVGSPLSLECTVEGTSNPNLYWYRQAAGRGLQLLFYSVGIGQISSEVPQNLSASRPQDRQFILSSKKLLLSDSGFYLCAWSTTLGGLILETQYFGPGTRLLVL.

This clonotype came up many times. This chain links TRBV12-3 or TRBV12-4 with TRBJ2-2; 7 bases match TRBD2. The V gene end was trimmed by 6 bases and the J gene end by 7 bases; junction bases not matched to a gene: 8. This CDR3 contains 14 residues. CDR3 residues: CASSPAGLNGELFF. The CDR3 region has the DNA TGTGCCAGCAGCCCGGCGGGACTAAACGGGGAGCTGTTTTTT.

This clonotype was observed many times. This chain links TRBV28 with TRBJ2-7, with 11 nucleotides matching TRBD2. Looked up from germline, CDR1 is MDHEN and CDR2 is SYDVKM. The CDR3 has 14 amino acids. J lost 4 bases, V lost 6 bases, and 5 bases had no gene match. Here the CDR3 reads CASRDLAGGYEQYF. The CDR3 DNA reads TGTGCCAGCAGGGACCTAGCGGGGGGATACGAGCAGTACTTC. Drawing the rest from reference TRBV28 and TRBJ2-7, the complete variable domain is DVKVTQSSRYLVKRTGEKVFLECVQDMDHENMFWYRQDPGLGLRLIYFSYDVKMKEKGDIPEGYSVSREKKERFSLILESASTNQTSMYLCASRDLAGGYEQYFGPGTRLTVT.

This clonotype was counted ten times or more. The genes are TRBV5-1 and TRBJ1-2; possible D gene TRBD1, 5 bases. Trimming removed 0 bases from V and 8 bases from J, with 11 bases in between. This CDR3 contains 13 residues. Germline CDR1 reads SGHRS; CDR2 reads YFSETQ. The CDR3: CASSLVGDRGYTF. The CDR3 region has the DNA TGCGCCAGCAGCTTGGTAGGGGATCGGGGCTACACCTTC.

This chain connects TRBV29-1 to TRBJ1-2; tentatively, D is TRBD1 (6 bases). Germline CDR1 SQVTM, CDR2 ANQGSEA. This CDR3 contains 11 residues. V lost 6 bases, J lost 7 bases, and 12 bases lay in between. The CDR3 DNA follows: TGCAGCGTAACAGGGCGTCCTGGCTACACCTTC. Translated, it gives CSVTGRPGYTF.

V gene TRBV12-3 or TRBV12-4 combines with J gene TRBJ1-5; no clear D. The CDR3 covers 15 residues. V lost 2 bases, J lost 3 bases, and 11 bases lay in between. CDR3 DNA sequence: TGTGCCAGCAGTTTATGGGGTGGGGACAATCAGCCCCAGCATTTT. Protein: CASSLWGGDNQPQHF.

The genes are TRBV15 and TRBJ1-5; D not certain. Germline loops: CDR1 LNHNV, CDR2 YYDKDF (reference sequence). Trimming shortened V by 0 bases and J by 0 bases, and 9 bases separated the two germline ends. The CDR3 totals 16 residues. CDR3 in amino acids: CATSRDLGASNQPQHF. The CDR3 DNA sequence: TGTGCCACCAGCAGAGATTTGGGAGCTAGCAATCAGCCCCAGCATTTT.

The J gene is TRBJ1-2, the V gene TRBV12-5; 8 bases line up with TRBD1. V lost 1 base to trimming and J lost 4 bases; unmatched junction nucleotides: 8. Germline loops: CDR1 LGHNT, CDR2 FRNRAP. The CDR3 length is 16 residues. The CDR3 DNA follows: TGTGCTAGTGGTTTGGACCGACAGGGGCCCACCTATGGCTACACCTTC. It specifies CASGLDRQGPTYGYTF. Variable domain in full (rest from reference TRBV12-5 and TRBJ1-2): DARVTQTPRHKVTEMGQEVTMRCQPILGHNTVFWYRQTMMQGLELLAYFRNRAPLDDSGMPKDRFSAEMPDATLATLKIQPSEPRDSAVYFCASGLDRQGPTYGYTFGSGTRLTVV.